The T cell receptor (beta chain) described here comes from a study of OX40 agonist ivuxolimab in advanced cancers. Some background on the complete study: Ivuxolimab was a fully human IgG2 agonistic monoclonal antibody targeting the costimulatory receptor OX40 (CD134). Intravenous ivuxolimab was administered to patients every 2 weeks at six dose levels: 0.01, 0.1, 0.3, 1.5, 3 and 10 mg/kg. Among the approximately 50 dose-escalation patients, 19 had hepatocellular carcinoma, about 15 melanoma, 9 renal cell carcinoma and 9 head and neck cancer. In the dose-escalation cohort, 82.7% of patients were male, and the mean age was 60 years with a range of roughly 20 to 85. Patients were allowed to have had prior anti-PD-1, anti-PD-L1 or anti-CTLA-4 therapy, and approximately 40% of the dose-escalation patients had previously received checkpoint inhibitors. Partial responses were achieved by three dose-escalation patients, of whom one had hepatocellular carcinoma and two had cutaneous melanoma. The purpose of peripheral TCRbeta sequencing was to test whether ivuxolimab changed TCR sequence diversity and led to clonal T-cell expansion. The paper describes the monotherapy dose-escalation part (N of about 52 patients) of the phase I trial of ivuxolimab. Results the study describes overall, beyond this receptor: Which antigens the clonally expanded peripheral T cells were specific for was not determined. At doses from 0.1 to 3.0 mg/kg, clonal expansion was seen in both CD4+ and CD8+ blood T cells between baseline and week 6. In the 0.1-3.0 mg/kg groups, partial responders had among the lowest normalized peripheral clonal expansion, particularly in CD8+ T cells. On average, CD8+ T cells showed more expanded clones than CD4+ T cells after ivuxolimab. Low levels of normalized T-cell clonal expansion were also shown by some nonresponding patients.

To sequence the TCRbeta CDR3 region, genomic DNA was isolated from the sorted cells. The immunoSEQ Assay was used to sequence the TCRbeta CDR3 regions. In TCRdb, the immuneACCESS table is reduced to in-frame sequences with V and J assigned. These tables do not hold every clone; where another copy was compared, an unresolved V gene accounts for under half, and the others remain unexplained. The sample table holds tens of thousands of clones, of which 75% to 90% were seen once. In total, the top ten clones hold roughly 17% of the sample. The sample holds a few counts of this clone. Its antigen remains unidentified. One base away there is no much larger clone; base qualities are not given. Per the germline V gene (reference sequence), WNHNN is the CDR1 and SYGVQD is the CDR2. The CDR3 runs 15 residues from the cysteine to the phenylalanine. Just CDR3 DNA is preserved here, 45 bases in frame from base 1. V is pruned by 3 bases and J by 11 bases, leaving 13 bases of the junction without a gene match.

Patients with a history of autoimmune disease or receiving systemic immunosuppression were excluded from the trial. Peripheral blood for TCR sequencing was drawn from every dose cohort at baseline, at cycle 4 day 1 and at cycle 7 day 1. Samples came from an open-label, multicenter, first-in-human phase I dose-escalation trial of ivuxolimab. The trial enrolled adults with locally advanced or metastatic head and neck squamous cell, hepatocellular, melanoma or renal cell carcinoma. Before TCR sequencing, CD4+ T cells and CD8+ T cells from peripheral blood were sorted into separate populations. The V and J segments used are TRBV10-1 and TRBJ2-5; 9 middle bases align to TRBD2. This sequence originates from an adult with an advanced solid tumor such as melanoma, head and neck, liver or kidney cancer. This specimen consisted of CD4+ or CD8+ T cells sorted from blood, obtained in a trial of the OX40 agonist ivuxolimab. CDR3 sequence: CASSDGASGTFKQYF. The bases are TGCGCCAGCAGTGATGGGGCTAGCGGGACATTCAAGCAGTACTTC.